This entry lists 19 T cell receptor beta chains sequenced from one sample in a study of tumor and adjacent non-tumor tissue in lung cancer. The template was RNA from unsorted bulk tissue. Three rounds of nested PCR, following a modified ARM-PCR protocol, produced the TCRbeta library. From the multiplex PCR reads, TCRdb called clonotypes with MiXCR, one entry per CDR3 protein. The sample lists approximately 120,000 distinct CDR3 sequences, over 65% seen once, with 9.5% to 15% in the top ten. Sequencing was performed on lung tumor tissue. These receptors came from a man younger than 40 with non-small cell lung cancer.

The CDR3 loop is CASTGEPMNTEAFF. In DNA, the CDR3 is TGTGCCAGCACCGGTGAGCCGATGAACACTGAAGCTTTCTTT. This chain joins TRBV12-3 or TRBV12-4 and TRBJ1-1; D uncertain. The CDR3 totals 14 residues. Trimming stripped 7 bases from V and 0 bases from J, with 12 bases between.

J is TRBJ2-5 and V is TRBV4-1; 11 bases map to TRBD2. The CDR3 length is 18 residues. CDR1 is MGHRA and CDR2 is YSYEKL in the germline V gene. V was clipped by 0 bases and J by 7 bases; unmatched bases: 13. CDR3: CASSQDGGLAGGGGTQYF. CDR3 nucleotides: TGCGCCAGCAGCCAAGATGGGGGGCTAGCGGGAGGTGGGGGGACCCAGTACTTC.

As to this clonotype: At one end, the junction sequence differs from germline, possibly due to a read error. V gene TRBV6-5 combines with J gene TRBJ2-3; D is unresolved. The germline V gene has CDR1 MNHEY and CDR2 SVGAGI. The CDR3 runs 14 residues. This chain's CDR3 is CASSPGRSTDTHYF. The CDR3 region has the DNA TGTGCCAGCAGTCCCGGCCGCAGCACAGATACGCATTATTTT.

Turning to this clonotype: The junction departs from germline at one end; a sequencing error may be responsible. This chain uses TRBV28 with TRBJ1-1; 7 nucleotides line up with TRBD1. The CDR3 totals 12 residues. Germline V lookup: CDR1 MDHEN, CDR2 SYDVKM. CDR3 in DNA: TGTGCCAGCACGACAGGGAACCCTGAAGCTTTCTTT. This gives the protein CASTTGNPEAFF. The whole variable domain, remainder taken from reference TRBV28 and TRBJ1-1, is DVKVTQSSRYLVKRTGEKVFLECVQDMDHENMFWYRQDPGLGLRLIYFSYDVKMKEKGDIPEGYSVSREKKERFSLILESASTNQTSMYLCASTTGNPEAFFGQGTRLTVV.

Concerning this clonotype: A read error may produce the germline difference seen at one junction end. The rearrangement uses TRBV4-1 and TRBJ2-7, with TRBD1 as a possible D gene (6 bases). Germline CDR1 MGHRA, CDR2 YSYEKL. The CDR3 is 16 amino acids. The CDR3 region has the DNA TGCGCCATCAGCCAAGACGAGACAGGACAGACCCGTGAGCCGTACTTC. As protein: CAISQDETGQTREPYF.

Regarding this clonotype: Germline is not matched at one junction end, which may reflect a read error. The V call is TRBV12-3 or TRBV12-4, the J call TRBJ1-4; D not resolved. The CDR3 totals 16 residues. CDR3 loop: CASSFEGCATNEKLFF. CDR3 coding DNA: TGTGCCAGTAGTTTTGAAGGGTGCGCAACTAATGAAAAACTGTTTTTT.

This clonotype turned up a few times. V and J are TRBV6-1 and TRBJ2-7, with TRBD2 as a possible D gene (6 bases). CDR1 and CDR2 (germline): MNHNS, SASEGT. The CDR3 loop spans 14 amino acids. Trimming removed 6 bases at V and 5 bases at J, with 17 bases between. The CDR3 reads CASRKAGRGHEQYV. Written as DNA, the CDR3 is TGTGCCAGCAGGAAGGCGGGACGGGGCCACGAGCAGTACGTC.

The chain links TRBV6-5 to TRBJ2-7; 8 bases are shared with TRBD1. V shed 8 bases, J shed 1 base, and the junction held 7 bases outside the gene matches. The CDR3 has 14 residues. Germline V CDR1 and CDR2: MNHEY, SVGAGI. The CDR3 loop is CASGQGQESYEQYF. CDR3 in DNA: TGTGCCAGCGGACAGGGACAGGAGTCCTACGAGCAGTACTTC.

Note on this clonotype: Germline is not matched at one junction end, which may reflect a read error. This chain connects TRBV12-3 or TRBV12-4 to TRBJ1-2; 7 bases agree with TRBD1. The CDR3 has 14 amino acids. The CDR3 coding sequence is TGTGCCAGTAGTTCATACAGGGGTGTCTACGGCTACACCTTC. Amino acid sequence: CASSSYRGVYGYTF.

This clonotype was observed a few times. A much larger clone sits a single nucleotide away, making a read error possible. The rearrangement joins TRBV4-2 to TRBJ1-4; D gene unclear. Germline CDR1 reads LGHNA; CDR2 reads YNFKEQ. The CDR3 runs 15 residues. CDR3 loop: CASSRDALANETLFF. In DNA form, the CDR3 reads TGTGCCAGCAGCCGAGATGCGTTGGCTAATGAAACACTGTTTTTT.

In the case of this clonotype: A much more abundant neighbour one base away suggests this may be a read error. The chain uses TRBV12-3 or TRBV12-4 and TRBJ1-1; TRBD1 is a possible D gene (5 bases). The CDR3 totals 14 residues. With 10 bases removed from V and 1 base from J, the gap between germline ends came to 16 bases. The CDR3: CANTLRGENTEAFF. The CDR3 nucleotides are TGTGCCAACACCTTGAGAGGGGAGAACACTGAAGCTTTCTTT.

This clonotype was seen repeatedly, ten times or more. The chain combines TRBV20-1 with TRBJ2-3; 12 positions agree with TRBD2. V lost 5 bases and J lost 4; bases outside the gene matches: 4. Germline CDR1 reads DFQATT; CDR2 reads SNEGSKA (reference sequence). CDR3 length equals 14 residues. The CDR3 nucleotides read TGCAGTGCTTCACTAGCGGGAGGACCAGATACGCAGTATTTT. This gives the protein CSASLAGGPDTQYF.

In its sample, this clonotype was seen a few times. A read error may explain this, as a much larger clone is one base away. The CDR3 DNA is TGTGCCATCAGTGAATTCTGTGCAGATACGCAGTATTTT. Its translation: CAISEFCADTQYF. J is TRBJ2-3 and V is TRBV10-3, with D hard to call. The CDR3 spans 13 residues. Trimming took 3 bases from V and 4 from J, leaving 8 bases between them. The V gene's germline CDR1 is ENHRY and CDR2 SYGVKD.

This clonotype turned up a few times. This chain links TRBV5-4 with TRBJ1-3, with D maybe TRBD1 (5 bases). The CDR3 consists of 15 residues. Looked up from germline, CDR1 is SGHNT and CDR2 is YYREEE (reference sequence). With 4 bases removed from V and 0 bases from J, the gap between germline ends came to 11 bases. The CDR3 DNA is TGTGCCAGCAGCAACAGACAGAACTCTGGAAACACCATATATTTT. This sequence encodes CASSNRQNSGNTIYF.

The CDR3 DNA sequence: TGTGCCAGCAGTTTAAGGGACAGGGCCGATGAGCAGTTCTTC. Translated: CASSLRDRADEQFF. V and J are TRBV12-3 or TRBV12-4 and TRBJ2-1; 9 bases map to TRBD1. With 2 bases clipped from V and 8 bases from J, the junction kept 4 bases outside the gene matches. This CDR3 spans 14 amino acids.

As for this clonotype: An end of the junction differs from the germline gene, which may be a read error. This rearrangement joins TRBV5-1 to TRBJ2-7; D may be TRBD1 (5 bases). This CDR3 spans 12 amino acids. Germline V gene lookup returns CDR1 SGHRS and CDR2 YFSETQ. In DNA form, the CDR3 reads TGCACCAGCAGCTTTAGGGGCAACGAGCAGTACTTC. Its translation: CTSSFRGNEQYF.

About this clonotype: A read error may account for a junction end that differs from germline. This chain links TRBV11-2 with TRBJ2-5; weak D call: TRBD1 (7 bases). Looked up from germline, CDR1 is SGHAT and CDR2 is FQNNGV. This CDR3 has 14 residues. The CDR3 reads CASRFWGDSETQYF. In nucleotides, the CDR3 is TGTGCCAGCCGCTTCTGGGGGGACAGCGAGACCCAGTACTTC.

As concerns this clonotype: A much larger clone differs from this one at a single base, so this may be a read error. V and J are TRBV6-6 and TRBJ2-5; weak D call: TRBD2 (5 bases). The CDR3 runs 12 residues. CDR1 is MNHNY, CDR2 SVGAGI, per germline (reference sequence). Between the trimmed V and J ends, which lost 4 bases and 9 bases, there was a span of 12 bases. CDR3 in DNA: TGTGCCAGCAGTTGGCCCGAGGAGGCCCAGTACTTC. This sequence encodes CASSWPEEAQYF.

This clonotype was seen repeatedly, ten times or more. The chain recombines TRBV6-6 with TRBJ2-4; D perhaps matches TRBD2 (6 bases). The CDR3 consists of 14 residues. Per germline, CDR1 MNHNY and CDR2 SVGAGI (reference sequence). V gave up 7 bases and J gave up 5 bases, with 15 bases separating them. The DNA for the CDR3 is TGTGCCAGCACTAACGGAGGGTTGGAAAACATTCAGTACTTC. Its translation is CASTNGGLENIQYF.